This TCR beta chain was sequenced for a study of cytomegalovirus exposure and HLA in healthy donors. The sample holds one count of this clone. The CDR3 consists of 14 residues. Germline CDR1 is MNHNS and CDR2 is SASEGT. The V end lost 6 bases, the J end lost 2 bases, and 14 bases lay between the germline ends. Vbeta (60) and Jbeta (13) primers were used in the PCR. Repertoires were generated with immunoSEQ multiplex PCR, while TCRdb's copy carries only in-frame clones and drops some. This table holds some 150,000 clones, 80% to 90% found once. This receptor was obtained from a woman between 45 and 60 years old in good health and CMV-seronegative. The chain has TRBV6-1 and TRBJ2-7; D may be TRBD2 (6 bases). Sequencing used PBMCs. The CDR3 protein is CASSLSGLTYEQYF. In DNA, the CDR3 is TGTGCCAGCAGCCTCTCGGGACTTACCTACGAGCAGTACTTC.